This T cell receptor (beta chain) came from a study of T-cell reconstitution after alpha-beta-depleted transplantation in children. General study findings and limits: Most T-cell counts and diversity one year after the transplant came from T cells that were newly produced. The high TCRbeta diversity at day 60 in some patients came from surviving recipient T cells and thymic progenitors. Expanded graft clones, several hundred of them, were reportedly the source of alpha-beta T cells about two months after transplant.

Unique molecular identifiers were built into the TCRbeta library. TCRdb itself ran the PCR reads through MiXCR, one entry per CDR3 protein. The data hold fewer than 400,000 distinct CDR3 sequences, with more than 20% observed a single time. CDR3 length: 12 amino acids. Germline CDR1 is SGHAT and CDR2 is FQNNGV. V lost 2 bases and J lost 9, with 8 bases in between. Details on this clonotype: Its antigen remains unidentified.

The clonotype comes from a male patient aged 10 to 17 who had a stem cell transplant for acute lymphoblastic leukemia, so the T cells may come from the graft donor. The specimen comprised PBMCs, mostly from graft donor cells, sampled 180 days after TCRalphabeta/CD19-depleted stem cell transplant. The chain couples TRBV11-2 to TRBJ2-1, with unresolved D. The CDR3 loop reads CASSLLMREQFF. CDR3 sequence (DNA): TGTGCCAGCAGCTTATTGATGCGTGAGCAGTTCTTC.